The sequence of this TCR beta chain was determined in a study of blood T cell repertoires in COVID-19. This CDR3 has 15 amino acids. The V and J ends lost 0 bases and 7 bases, in that order; junction bases with no gene match: 3. Germline V gene sequence: CDR1 LGHDT, CDR2 YNNKEL (reference sequence). This clone was picked up one time. The table came from immunoSEQ multiplex PCR; TCRdb's copy has only in-frame clones and leaves some out. The sample yields some 200,000 clones, around 86% seen once. The gene calls are TRBV3-1 (or the pseudogene TRBV3-2) and TRBJ1-6, with TRBD1 matching over 7 bases. The receptor was isolated from a woman aged 70-85 years with COVID-19, enrolled during active disease. The source material was peripheral blood. The CDR3 sequence is CASSQEGQKNSPLHF. Written as DNA, the CDR3 is TGTGCCAGCAGCCAAGAGGGACAGAAGAATTCACCCCTCCACTTT.